Listed below are T cell receptor beta chains from one sample, sequenced in a study of Graves' ophthalmopathy and Graves' hyperthyroidism. TCRdb itself ran the multiplex PCR reads through MiXCR, one entry per CDR3 protein. The sample yields over a million distinct CDR3 sequences, about 40% seen once. Material for sequencing was peripheral blood or thyroid tissue (not recorded which). These receptors all stem from an adult man with Graves' hyperthyroidism. Each CDR3 is given with its conserved first and last residue. A D gene is named only where the DNA matches it firmly. Rows may omit the clone size; those that give it use once, few, many or a size class.

D | J | V | size | CDR3 | DNA
TRBD1 | TRBJ1-2 | TRBV12-3/TRBV12-4 | NA | CASTPRTGDGASYTF | TGTGCCAGCACCCCCCGGACAGGGGATGGGGCCAGCTACACCTTC
TRBD2 | TRBJ2-7 | TRBV4-1 | many | CASSQKTSGSSYEQYF | TGCGCCAGCAGCCAGAAGACTAGCGGAAGCTCCTACGAGCAGTACTTC
NA | TRBJ1-5 | TRBV5-8 | NA | CASSLFGNQPQHF | TGTGCCAGCAGCTTGTTTGGCAATCAGCCCCAGCATTTT
NA | TRBJ2-2 | TRBV29-1 | many | CSVDSGYGELFF | TGCAGCGTGGATAGCGGTTACGGGGAGCTGTTTTTT
TRBD1 | TRBJ1-1 | TRBV7-2 | NA | CASSPWDRATEAFF | TGTGCCAGCAGCCCATGGGACAGGGCGACTGAAGCTTTCTTT
NA | TRBJ2-5 | TRBV5-4 | NA | CASSLFGRVGQETQYF | TGTGCCAGCAGCTTGTTCGGCAGGGTTGGTCAAGAGACCCAGTACTTC
TRBD2 | TRBJ2-7 | TRBV10-3 | NA | CASNRGTSVNYEQYF | TGTGCCAGCAACCGGGGGACTAGCGTCAACTACGAGCAGTACTTC
TRBD2 | TRBJ2-5 | TRBV7-2 | few | CASSRPGGAGGETQYF | TGTGCCAGCAGCCGTCCGGGGGGAGCGGGAGGGGAGACCCAGTACTTC
NA | TRBJ2-7 | TRBV10-2 | NA | CASSESMASTSYEQYF | TGCGCCAGCAGTGAGTCTATGGCTAGCACGTCCTACGAGCAGTACTTC
TRBD1 | TRBJ1-1 | TRBV7-2 | NA | CASSLAGTEGTEAFF | TGTGCCAGCAGCTTAGCCGGGACAGAGGGGACTGAAGCTTTCTTT
NA | TRBJ1-3 | TRBV7-3 | NA | CASSSPGGSLSGNTIYF | TGTGCCAGCAGCTCCCCTGGGGGTTCTTTGTCTGGAAACACCATATATTTT
NA | TRBJ2-7 | TRBV28 | few | CASAPPGWRLEQYF | TGTGCCAGCGCCCCTCCCGGCTGGCGTCTCGAGCAGTACTTC
NA | TRBJ2-7 | TRBV7-9 | many | CASRDGSYEQYF | TGTGCCAGCAGGGACGGATCCTACGAGCAGTACTTC
NA | TRBJ2-7 | TRBV9 | NA | CASSEPPGPFYEQYF | TGTGCCAGCAGTGAACCCCCGGGACCTTTCTACGAGCAGTACTTC
NA | TRBJ2-7 | TRBV24-1 | NA | CATRSDSSPRNAEQYF | TGTGCCACCAGGAGCGATAGCTCCCCCCGGAACGCCGAGCAGTACTTC
TRBD1 | TRBJ1-3 | TRBV6-5 | NA | CASSDEGQGSGNTIYF | TGTGCCAGCAGTGACGAAGGACAGGGCTCTGGAAACACCATATATTTT
NA | TRBJ1-5 | TRBV7-9 | many | CASSRGKDRGNNQPQHF | TGTGCCAGCAGCCGAGGGAAGGACAGAGGGAACAATCAGCCCCAGCATTTT
NA | TRBJ1-5 | TRBV12-3/TRBV12-4 | many | CASSFPGLVQPQHF | TGTGCCAGCAGTTTTCCAGGGTTGGTTCAGCCCCAGCATTTT
NA | TRBJ2-2 | TRBV6-2/TRBV6-3 | many | CASSHGLNTGELFF | TGCGCCAGCAGCCACGGCTTGAACACCGGGGAGCTGTTTTTT
TRBD1 | TRBJ2-5 | TRBV10-3 | once | CASSYSRDRERETQYF | TGTGCCAGCAGTTACTCGAGGGACAGGGAACGGGAGACCCAGTACTTC
NA | TRBJ2-7 | TRBV2 | NA | CASRFSPYEQYF | TGTGCCAGCAGGTTTTCCCCCTACGAGCAGTACTTC
NA | TRBJ2-7 | TRBV20-1 | many | CSATEPQGRSYEQYF | TGCAGTGCCACCGAACCACAGGGACGCTCCTACGAGCAGTACTTC
NA | TRBJ2-7 | TRBV14 | many | CASTSGANYEQYF | TGTGCCAGCACCTCCGGGGCCAACTACGAGCAGTACTTC
NA | TRBJ2-7 | TRBV7-2 | few | CASSQVAGVLAYEQYF | TGCGCCAGCAGCCAAGTGGCAGGGGTTCTTGCTTACGAGCAGTACTTC
NA | TRBJ2-5 | TRBV5-5 | many | CASSLPGLEQETQYF | TGTGCCAGCAGCTTGCCTGGTCTGGAACAAGAGACCCAGTACTTC
TRBD1 | TRBJ1-1 | TRBV12-3/TRBV12-4 | few | CASNQDKGAGTEAFF | TGTGCCAGCAACCAGGATAAGGGGGCTGGCACTGAAGCTTTCTTT
NA | TRBJ2-7 | TRBV7-2 | NA | CASSLSPTGVSYEQYF | TGTGCCAGCAGCTTATCCCCAACCGGTGTCTCCTACGAGCAGTACTTC
NA | TRBJ1-3 | TRBV29-1 | NA | CSLGTDISGNTIYF | TGCAGCCTCGGGACGGACATCTCTGGAAACACCATATATTTT
NA | TRBJ2-5 | TRBV10-2 | NA | CASREWRRDRQETQYF | TGCGCCAGCAGGGAGTGGAGGAGGGATCGGCAAGAGACCCAGTACTTC
NA | TRBJ2-6 | TRBV9 | NA | CASSQGPRQLSGANVLTF | TGTGCCAGCAGCCAAGGACCGAGACAGCTTTCTGGGGCCAACGTCCTGACTTTC
TRBD1 | TRBJ1-3 | TRBV4-3 | few | CAGQGIGSGNTIYF | TGCGCCGGACAGGGAATCGGCTCTGGAAACACCATATATTTT
NA | TRBJ2-7 | TRBV29-1 | many | CSFLQGPYEQYF | TGCAGCTTCTTACAGGGCCCCTACGAGCAGTACTTC
NA | TRBJ1-2 | TRBV29-1 | NA | CSPAQGSYGYTF | TGCAGCCCCGCTCAGGGCTCCTATGGCTACACCTTC
NA | TRBJ1-5 | TRBV19 | NA | CASSTQGYSNQPQHF | TGTGCCAGTAGTACACAGGGCTATAGCAATCAGCCCCAGCATTTT
NA | TRBJ1-3 | TRBV12-3/TRBV12-4 | few | CATRPGQAGNTIYF | TGTGCCACCCGACCGGGACAAGCTGGAAACACCATATATTTT
NA | TRBJ1-4 | TRBV29-1 | many | CSAKGQVNEKLFF | TGCAGCGCCAAAGGACAAGTTAATGAAAAACTGTTTTTT
NA | TRBJ1-1 | TRBV12-3/TRBV12-4 | NA | CASSTGNMNTEAFF | TGTGCCAGCAGTACCGGGAACATGAACACTGAAGCTTTCTTT
TRBD2 | TRBJ2-2 | TRBV7-7 | many | CATWTSGGGTGELFF | TGTGCCACCTGGACTAGCGGGGGAGGAACCGGGGAGCTGTTTTTT
NA | TRBJ1-2 | TRBV14 | many | CASKPGGFGNYGYTF | TGTGCCAGCAAACCCGGGGGGTTTGGCAACTATGGCTACACCTTC
NA | TRBJ1-4 | TRBV20-1 | few | CSARGTRGAGEKLFF | TGCAGTGCTAGGGGCACCAGGGGAGCGGGTGAAAAACTGTTTTTT
NA | TRBJ2-7 | TRBV7-2 | NA | CASSLETRRFGPLYEQYF | TGTGCCAGCAGCTTAGAAACACGGAGGTTTGGACCCCTCTACGAGCAGTACTTC
TRBD1 | TRBJ1-2 | TRBV12-3/TRBV12-4 | NA | CASSFSRGRSLNYGYTF | TGTGCCAGCAGTTTTTCCAGGGGGCGAAGTTTGAACTATGGCTACACCTTC
NA | TRBJ1-6 | TRBV9 | few | CASSVENSYNSPLHF | TGTGCCAGCAGCGTCGAAAACTCCTATAATTCACCCCTCCACTTT
TRBD1 | TRBJ2-7 | TRBV10-2 | NA | CASSEPNPGTGVQEQYF | TGCGCCAGCAGTGAGCCGAACCCCGGGACAGGGGTTCAGGAGCAGTACTTC
NA | TRBJ1-2 | TRBV29-1 | NA | CSVVGSLNYGYTF | TGCAGCGTTGTAGGGAGTTTAAACTATGGCTACACCTTC
TRBD1 | TRBJ2-7 | TRBV29-1 | many | CSVAETGVGYEQYF | TGCAGCGTGGCAGAGACAGGGGTTGGGTACGAGCAGTACTTC
NA | TRBJ1-1 | TRBV29-1 | NA | CSVDEGSRTTEAFF | TGCAGCGTTGATGAGGGAAGTCGGACCACTGAAGCTTTCTTT
NA | TRBJ1-1 | TRBV7-9 | many | CASRQGGTNTEAFF | TGTGCCAGCAGGCAGGGAGGAACGAACACTGAAGCTTTCTTT
TRBD1 | TRBJ2-7 | TRBV29-1 | many | CSVHTGGFYEQYF | TGCAGCGTTCATACAGGGGGCTTCTACGAGCAGTACTTC
TRBD1 | TRBJ1-2 | TRBV7-9 | NA | CASSVESQGNGYTF | TGTGCCAGCAGCGTTGAGTCACAGGGGAACGGCTACACCTTC
NA | TRBJ1-1 | TRBV7-9 | many | CASSWSTEAFF | TGTGCCAGCAGCTGGAGTACTGAAGCTTTCTTT
NA | TRBJ2-7 | TRBV6-5 | many | CASSELGGDYEQYF | TGTGCCAGCAGTGAATTGGGGGGAGACTACGAGCAGTACTTC
NA | TRBJ1-4 | TRBV2 | many | CASSEYRDEVELFF | TGTGCCAGCAGTGAATATAGGGATGAAGTAGAACTGTTTTTT
TRBD1 | TRBJ2-7 | TRBV20-1 | many | CSARGQVHEQYF | TGCAGTGCCAGGGGACAGGTCCACGAGCAGTACTTC
NA | TRBJ1-1 | TRBV6-5 | few | CATQDTRGTEAFF | TGTGCCACTCAAGACACCCGGGGGACTGAAGCTTTCTTT
NA | TRBJ2-7 | TRBV12-3/TRBV12-4 | once | CASSFRGEVQYF | TGTGCCAGCAGTTTTAGGGGTGAGGTCCAGTACTTC
NA | TRBJ1-1 | TRBV20-1 | many | CSARTGTVNTEAFF | TGCAGTGCTAGAACAGGGACGGTGAACACTGAAGCTTTCTTT